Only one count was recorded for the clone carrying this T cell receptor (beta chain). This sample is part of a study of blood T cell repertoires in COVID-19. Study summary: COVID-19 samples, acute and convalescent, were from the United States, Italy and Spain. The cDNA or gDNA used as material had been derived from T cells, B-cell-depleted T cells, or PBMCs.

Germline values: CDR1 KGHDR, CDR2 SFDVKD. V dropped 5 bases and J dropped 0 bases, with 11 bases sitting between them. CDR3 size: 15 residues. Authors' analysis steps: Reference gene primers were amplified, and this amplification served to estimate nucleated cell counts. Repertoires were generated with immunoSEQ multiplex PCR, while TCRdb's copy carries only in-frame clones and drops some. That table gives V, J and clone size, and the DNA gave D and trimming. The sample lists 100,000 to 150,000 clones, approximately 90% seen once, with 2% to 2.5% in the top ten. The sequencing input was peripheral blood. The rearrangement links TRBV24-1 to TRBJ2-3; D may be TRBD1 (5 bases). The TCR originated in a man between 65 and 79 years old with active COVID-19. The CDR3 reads CATSVPAGSTDTQYF. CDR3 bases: TGTGCCACCAGTGTTCCGGCAGGGAGCACAGATACGCAGTATTTT.